These 3 T cell receptor beta chains came from one sample sequenced in a study of CD8 T cells in Susac syndrome. RNA was extracted with the RNeasy kit, and a quantity of about 0.5 to 1 ug was reverse transcribed using random hexamers. Each CDR3 protein is one row after TCRdb ran MiXCR on the immunoSEQ multiplex PCR reads. Of 110,000 or so distinct CDR3 sequences in the sample, roughly 96% were seen once. The sample comprised CD4+ T cells from PBMCs. The source is a human donor in good health.

The chain employs TRBV12-3 or TRBV12-4 and TRBJ1-1; D ambiguous. The CDR3 is made up of 13 amino acids. The V end lost 5 bases, the J end lost 1 base, and 8 bases lay between the germline ends. The CDR3 here is CASSRKRNTEAFF. CDR3 in DNA: TGTGCCAGCAGTCGCAAGAGGAACACTGAAGCTTTCTTT.

The J gene is TRBJ2-4, the V gene TRBV30, with D tentatively TRBD1 (5 bases). Germline assignment: CDR1 GTSNPN and CDR2 SVGIG (reference sequence). CDR3 length: 14 residues. V was trimmed by 2 bases and J by 3 bases, leaving 11 bases between them. CDR3 region: CAWSSGQVKNIQYF. The CDR3 DNA reads as TGTGCCTGGAGTTCAGGACAAGTCAAAAACATTCAGTACTTC.

This chain's CDR3 is CASSLERGGTDTQYF. Here the CDR3 DNA reads TGCGCCAGCAGCTTGGAGCGGGGGGGCACAGATACGCAGTATTTT. J is TRBJ2-3 and V is TRBV5-1, with TRBD2 identical over 9 bases. There are 15 residues in the CDR3. Germline CDR1 and CDR2: SGHRS and YFSETQ. After removal of 0 bases from V and 1 base from J, the junction contained 0 bases not matched to a gene.